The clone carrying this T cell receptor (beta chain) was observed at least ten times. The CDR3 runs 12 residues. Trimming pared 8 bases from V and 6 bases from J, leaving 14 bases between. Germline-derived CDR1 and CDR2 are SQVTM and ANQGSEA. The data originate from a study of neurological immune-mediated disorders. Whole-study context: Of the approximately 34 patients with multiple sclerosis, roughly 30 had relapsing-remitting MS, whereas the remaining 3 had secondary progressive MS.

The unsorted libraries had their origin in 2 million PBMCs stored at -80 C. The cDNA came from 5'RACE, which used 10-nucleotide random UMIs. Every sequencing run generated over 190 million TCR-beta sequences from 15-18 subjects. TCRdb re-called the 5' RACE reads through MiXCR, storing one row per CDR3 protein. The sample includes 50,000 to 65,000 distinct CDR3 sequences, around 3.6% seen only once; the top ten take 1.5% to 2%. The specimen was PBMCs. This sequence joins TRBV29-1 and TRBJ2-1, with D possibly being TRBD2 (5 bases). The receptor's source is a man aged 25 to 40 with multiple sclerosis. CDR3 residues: CSSRGPSNEQFF. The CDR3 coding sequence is TGCAGCTCCCGGGGTCCTTCCAATGAGCAGTTCTTC.